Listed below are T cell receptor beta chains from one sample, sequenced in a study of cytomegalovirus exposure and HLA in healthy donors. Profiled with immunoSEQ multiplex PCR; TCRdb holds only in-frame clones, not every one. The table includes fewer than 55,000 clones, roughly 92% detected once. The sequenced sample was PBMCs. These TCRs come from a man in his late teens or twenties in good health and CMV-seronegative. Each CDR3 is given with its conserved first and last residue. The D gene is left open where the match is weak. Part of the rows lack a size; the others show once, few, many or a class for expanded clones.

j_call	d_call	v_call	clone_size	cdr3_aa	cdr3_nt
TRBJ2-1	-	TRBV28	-	CASSFRSGENEQFF	TGTGCCAGCAGTTTTAGGTCAGGGGAAAATGAGCAGTTCTTC
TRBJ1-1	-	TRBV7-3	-	CASSLSLNTEAFF	TGTGCCAGCAGCCTTTCACTTAACACTGAAGCTTTCTTT
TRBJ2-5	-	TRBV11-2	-	CASSFRLAEGETQYF	TGTGCCAGCAGCTTTAGGTTAGCGGAGGGGGAGACCCAGTACTTC
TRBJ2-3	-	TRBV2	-	CASIGRGTLTDTQYF	TGTGCCAGCATCGGTCGCGGAACACTCACAGATACGCAGTATTTT
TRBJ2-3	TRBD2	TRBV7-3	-	CASSLGTSADTQYF	TGTGCCAGCAGCTTAGGGACTAGCGCAGATACGCAGTATTTT
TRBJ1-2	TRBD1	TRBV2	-	CASRAIPGTGEDYYGYTF	TGTGCCAGCAGAGCTATACCCGGGACAGGGGAGGATTACTATGGCTACACCTTC
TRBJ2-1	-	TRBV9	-	CASSVARSGSGYNEQFF	TGTGCCAGCAGCGTAGCTAGATCGGGGAGTGGTTACAATGAGCAGTTCTTC
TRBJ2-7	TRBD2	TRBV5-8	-	CASSRLAGSYEQYF	TGTGCCAGCAGCCGACTAGCGGGCTCCTACGAGCAGTACTTC
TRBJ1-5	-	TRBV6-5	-	CASSYSRVQPQHF	TGTGCCAGCAGTTACTCGAGGGTCCAGCCCCAGCATTTT
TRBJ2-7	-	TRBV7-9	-	CASSLALAQRPYEQYF	TGTGCCAGCAGCTTAGCGCTAGCACAGCGACCCTACGAGCAGTACTTC
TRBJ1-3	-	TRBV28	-	CASKSNVLSGNTIYF	TGTGCCAGCAAAAGCAACGTGCTCTCTGGAAACACCATATATTTT
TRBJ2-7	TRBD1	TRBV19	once	CASSGPGQGTYEQYF	TGTGCCAGTAGTGGCCCGGGACAGGGGACCTACGAGCAGTACTTC
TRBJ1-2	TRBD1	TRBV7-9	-	CASSLGPGGEYGYTF	TGTGCCAGCAGCTTAGGTCCAGGGGGCGAGTATGGCTACACCTTC
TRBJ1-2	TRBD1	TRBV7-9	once	CASSLVEQGFSGYTF	TGTGCCAGCAGCTTAGTCGAACAGGGGTTCTCTGGCTACACCTTC
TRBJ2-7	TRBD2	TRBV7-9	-	CASSRPGTSGYEQYF	TGTGCCAGCAGCCGTCCCGGGACTAGCGGCTACGAGCAGTACTTC
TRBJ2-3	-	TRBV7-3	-	CASSLAGSDTDTQYF	TGTGCCAGCAGCTTAGCGGGATCCGACACAGATACGCAGTATTTT
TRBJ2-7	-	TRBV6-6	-	CASRPTDIYEQYF	TGTGCCAGCAGGCCAACAGATATCTACGAGCAGTACTTC
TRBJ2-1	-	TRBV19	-	CASSPLHPGRNEQFF	TGTGCCAGTAGCCCTCTGCACCCAGGGAGGAATGAGCAGTTCTTC
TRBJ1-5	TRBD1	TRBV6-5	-	CASKPGQGVVQPQHF	TGTGCCAGCAAGCCGGGACAGGGAGTCGTTCAGCCCCAGCATTTT
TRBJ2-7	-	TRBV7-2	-	CASSRSIGQQPSYEQYF	TGTGCCAGCAGCCGAAGTATTGGACAGCAACCCTCCTACGAGCAGTACTTC
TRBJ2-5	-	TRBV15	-	CATSRGFATQVETQYF	TGTGCCACCAGCAGAGGGTTTGCTACTCAAGTAGAGACCCAGTACTTC
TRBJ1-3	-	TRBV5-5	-	CASSPSVRGWNSGNTIYF	TGTGCCAGCAGCCCATCGGTTAGGGGGTGGAACTCTGGAAACACCATATATTTT
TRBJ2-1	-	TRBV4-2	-	CASSQEGSGTYNEQFF	TGTGCCAGCAGCCAAGAAGGCAGCGGTACCTACAATGAGCAGTTCTTC
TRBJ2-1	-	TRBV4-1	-	CASSQEGHSSYNEQFF	TGCGCCAGCAGCCAAGAGGGACACAGCTCCTACAATGAGCAGTTCTTC
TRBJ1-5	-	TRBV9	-	CASSGQGSGQPQHF	TGTGCCAGCAGCGGTCAGGGGAGCGGTCAGCCCCAGCATTTT
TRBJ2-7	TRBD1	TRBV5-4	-	CASSGGQGDEQYF	TGTGCCAGCAGCGGGGGACAGGGTGACGAGCAGTACTTC
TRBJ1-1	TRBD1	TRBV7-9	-	CASSLGDRTNTEAFF	TGTGCCAGCAGCTTAGGGGACAGGACGAACACTGAAGCTTTCTTT
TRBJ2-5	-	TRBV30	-	CAWSPTRAAGTQYF	TGTGCCTGGAGTCCCACCAGAGCTGCGGGGACCCAGTACTTC
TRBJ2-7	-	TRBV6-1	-	CASSEQPGGSYEQYF	TGTGCCAGCAGTGAACAGCCTGGGGGGTCCTACGAGCAGTACTTC
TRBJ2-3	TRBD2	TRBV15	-	CATSRELADTDTQYF	TGTGCCACCAGCAGAGAGCTAGCGGACACAGATACGCAGTATTTT
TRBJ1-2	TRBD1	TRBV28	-	CASSTTGSSPYGYTF	TGTGCCAGCAGTACGACAGGGTCCTCCCCCTATGGCTACACCTTC
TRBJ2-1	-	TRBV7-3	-	CASSRLASESNEQFF	TGTGCCAGCAGCCGTCTAGCGAGTGAATCCAATGAGCAGTTCTTC
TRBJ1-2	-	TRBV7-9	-	CASSLAREINYGYTF	TGTGCCAGCAGCTTAGCCCGGGAGATTAACTATGGCTACACCTTC
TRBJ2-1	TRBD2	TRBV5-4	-	CASSPGLAGPNEQFF	TGTGCCAGCAGCCCGGGACTAGCGGGTCCCAATGAGCAGTTCTTC
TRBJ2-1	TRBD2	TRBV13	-	CASRQKLAGWPHEQFF	TGTGCCAGCAGGCAAAAACTAGCGGGATGGCCCCATGAGCAGTTCTTC
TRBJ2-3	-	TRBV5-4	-	CASAARGGTDTQYF	TGTGCCAGCGCGGCCAGGGGAGGCACAGATACGCAGTATTTT
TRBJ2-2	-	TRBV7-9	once	CASSPPGQNTGELFF	TGTGCCAGCAGCCCCCCGGGACAGAACACCGGGGAGCTGTTTTTT
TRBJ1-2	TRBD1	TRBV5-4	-	CASAQGGDGYTF	TGTGCCAGCGCTCAGGGGGGCGACGGCTACACCTTC
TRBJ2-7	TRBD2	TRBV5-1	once	CASRTLSGSSYEQYF	TGCGCCAGCAGGACTCTGAGCGGGAGCTCCTACGAGCAGTACTTC
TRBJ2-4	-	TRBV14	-	CASSAPTGEKNIQYF	TGTGCCAGCAGCGCCCCGACAGGAGAGAAAAACATTCAGTACTTC